A single sample is the source of the 10 T cell receptor beta chains below, sequenced in a study of tumor-infiltrating lymphocytes in primary liver carcinoma. Starting material of 500 ng total RNA yielded TCR beta cDNA via a constant-region primer. Researchers made the TCR beta libraries by running three nested multiplex PCR rounds with slightly modified ARM-PCR. TRBV1-TRBV30 forward primers paired with a C-beta reverse primer were used in the first two PCR rounds, which ran approximately 10 cycles each. From the multiplex PCR reads, TCRdb called clonotypes with MiXCR, one entry per CDR3 protein. The sample holds 180,000 or so distinct CDR3 sequences; about 60% are singletons and the top ten take under 75%. Both blood RNA, taken from unsorted whole blood, and germline DNA were extracted. Sequencing was carried out using peripheral blood. Receptors were obtained from a man aged 40-50 years with primary liver carcinoma and hepatitis B virus infection.

The chain has TRBV6-6 and TRBJ2-2; 11 bases align to TRBD2. Germline V lookup: CDR1 MNHNY, CDR2 SVGAGI (reference sequence). V lost 2 bases, J lost 6 bases, and 8 bases stayed unmatched. CDR3 length equals 17 residues. The CDR3 nucleotides are TGTGCCAGCAGTTACGGAAAACTAGCGGGAGCACCCGGGGAGCTGTTTTTT. It encodes CASSYGKLAGAPGELFF.

The rearrangement uses TRBV6-6 and TRBJ1-1; no clear D gene. The CDR3 covers 12 residues. Germline CDR1 and CDR2: MNHNY and SVGAGI (reference sequence). Trimming shortened V by 2 bases and J by 7 bases, and 8 bases separated the two germline ends. Here the CDR3 DNA reads TGTGCCAGCAGTTACCCAGACGGTGAAGCTTTCTTT. Translating gives CASSYPDGEAFF.

About this clonotype: This may arise from a read error, as a much more abundant clone is one base away. This chain links TRBV29-1 with TRBJ2-7; 7 bases fit TRBD2. Trimming at V came to 4 bases and at J to 0 bases, leaving 6 bases not matched to a gene. The CDR3 spans 14 residues. The V gene's germline CDR1 is SQVTM and CDR2 ANQGSEA. The CDR3 region has the DNA TGCAGCGTTGTATCTAAGCGGGACTCCTACGAGCAGTACTTC. Its translation is CSVVSKRDSYEQYF.

For this clonotype: This could be a read error, since a much larger clone is one nucleotide away. This chain joins TRBV11-2 and TRBJ2-2, with D possibly matching TRBD2 (5 bases). CDR3 length: 11 residues. Per germline, CDR1 SGHAT and CDR2 FQNNGV. The CDR3 DNA follows: TGTGCCAGCAGCTTCGCCGGGGATCTGTTTTTT. Translating it yields CASSFAGDLFF.

This clonotype showed up just once. Given a much more abundant clone one base away, this may be a read error. CDR3 region: CASSEGEAVF. The CDR3 nucleotides read TGTGCCAGCAGCGAGGGGGAAGCTGTCTTT. This rearrangement joins TRBV12-3 or TRBV12-4 to TRBJ1-1; possible D gene TRBD1, 6 bases. The CDR3 has 10 amino acids.

The V and J genes are TRBV13 and TRBJ1-6, with 7 bases matching TRBD1. CDR3 length equals 15 residues. V gave up 5 bases and J gave up 10 bases; unmatched junction bases: 11. From germline, CDR1 is PRHDT and CDR2 FYEKMQ (reference sequence). CDR3 protein: CASSPRQGQGSPLHF. CDR3 in DNA: TGTGCCAGCAGCCCCAGACAGGGACAAGGATCACCCCTCCACTTT. Drawing the rest from reference TRBV13 and TRBJ1-6, the complete variable domain is AAGVIQSPRHLIKEKRETATLKCYPIPRHDTVYWYQQGPGQDPQFLISFYEKMQSDKGSIPDRFSAQQFSDYHSELNMSSLELGDSALYFCASSPRQGQGSPLHFGNGTRLTVT.

On this clonotype: Since a much larger clone is just one base distant, this may be a read error. CDR3 protein: CTSSLEGVLYNEQFF. Written as DNA, the CDR3 is TGCACCAGCAGCTTGGAGGGGGTACTCTACAATGAGCAGTTCTTC. The gene calls are TRBV5-1 and TRBJ2-1, with D possibly being TRBD1 or TRBD2 (6 bases each). The CDR3 consists of 15 residues. Per germline, CDR1 SGHRS and CDR2 YFSETQ.

The gene calls are TRBV12-3 or TRBV12-4 and TRBJ2-2; the match to TRBD2 covers 12 bases. The CDR3 has 15 amino acids. V lost 5 bases, J lost 6 bases, and 4 bases stayed unmatched. The CDR3 coding sequence is TGTGCCAGCAGTGCTAGCGGGAGGGCCCCCGGGGAGCTGTTTTTT. This gives the protein CASSASGRAPGELFF.

The chain links TRBV11-2 to TRBJ2-7; 8 nucleotides align to TRBD2. V gave up 5 bases and J gave up 5 bases; unmatched junction bases: 2. This CDR3 has 12 residues. Germline CDR1 is SGHAT and CDR2 is FQNNGV. The CDR3 reads CASSGLAHEQYF. The CDR3 DNA reads as TGTGCCAGCAGCGGACTAGCCCACGAGCAGTACTTC.

The chain has TRBV29-1 and TRBJ2-7; the match to TRBD1 covers 10 bases. The germline V gene encodes CDR1 SQVTM and CDR2 ANQGSEA. The CDR3 has 14 residues. Unmatched junction bases numbered 5, after V lost 3 bases and J lost 3 bases. The chain's CDR3 is CSVDVTGGFYEQYF. Here the CDR3 DNA reads TGCAGCGTTGATGTGACAGGGGGCTTCTACGAGCAGTACTTC.